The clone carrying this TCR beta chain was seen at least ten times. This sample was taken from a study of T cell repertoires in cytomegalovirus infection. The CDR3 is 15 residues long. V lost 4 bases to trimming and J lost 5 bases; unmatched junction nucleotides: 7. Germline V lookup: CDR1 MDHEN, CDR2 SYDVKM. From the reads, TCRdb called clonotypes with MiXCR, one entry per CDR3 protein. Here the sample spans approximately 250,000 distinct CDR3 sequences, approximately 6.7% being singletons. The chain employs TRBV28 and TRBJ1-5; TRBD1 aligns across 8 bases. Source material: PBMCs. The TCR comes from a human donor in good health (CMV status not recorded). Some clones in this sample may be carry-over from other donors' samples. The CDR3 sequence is CASSSGGEGDQPQHF. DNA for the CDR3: TGTGCCAGCAGTTCAGGGGGCGAGGGTGATCAGCCCCAGCATTTT.